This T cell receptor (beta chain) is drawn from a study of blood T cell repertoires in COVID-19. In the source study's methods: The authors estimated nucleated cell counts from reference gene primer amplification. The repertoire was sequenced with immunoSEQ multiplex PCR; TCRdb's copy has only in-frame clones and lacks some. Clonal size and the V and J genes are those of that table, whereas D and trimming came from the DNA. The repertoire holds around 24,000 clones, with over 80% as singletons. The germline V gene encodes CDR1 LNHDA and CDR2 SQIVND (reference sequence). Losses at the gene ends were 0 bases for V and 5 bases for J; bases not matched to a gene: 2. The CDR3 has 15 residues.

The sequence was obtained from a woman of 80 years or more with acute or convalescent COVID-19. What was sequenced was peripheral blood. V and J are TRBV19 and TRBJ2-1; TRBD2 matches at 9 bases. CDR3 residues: CASSIDSGRHNEQFF. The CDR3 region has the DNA TGTGCCAGTAGTATAGATAGCGGGAGACACAATGAGCAGTTCTTC.